A single T cell receptor (beta chain) is shown here with its context. What it binds is unknown. The data derive from a study of CD8+CD57+ T cells in acquired aplastic anemia. Whole-study context: When averaged, DNA from sorted CD4+ and CD8+ cells came to around 3.1 ug.

Germline V gives CDR1 KGHDR, CDR2 SFDVKD. The CDR3 runs to 14 residues. V trimming: 6 bases; J trimming: 2 bases; junction bases outside the gene matches: 5. Whoever was chosen for sequencing had shown CD8+CD57+ cell expansion by flow cytometry. Severe acquired aplastic anemia was diagnosed in all patients. Using genomic DNA as the template, TCR beta VDJ and CDR3 profiling was carried out. TCRdb used MiXCR to reprocess the reads, holding one entry per CDR3 protein. The data hold 200,000 to 250,000 distinct CDR3 sequences, with about half observed a single time. Study results and caveats: No significant patient-versus-control difference appeared in CD8+ Simpson's diversity. There were roughly 30 CD8+ CDR3 sequences that occurred in both patients and controls.

The source is a human donor with aplastic anemia. The genes are TRBV24-1 and TRBJ2-7, with TRBD1 matching over 8 bases. Sequenced sample: sorted CD4+, CD8+, or CD8+CD57+ T cells (not recorded which) from PBMCs. CDR3 coding DNA: TGTGCCACCAGTAGGACAGGGAGCACCTACGAGCAGTACTTC. Translation gives CATSRTGSTYEQYF.